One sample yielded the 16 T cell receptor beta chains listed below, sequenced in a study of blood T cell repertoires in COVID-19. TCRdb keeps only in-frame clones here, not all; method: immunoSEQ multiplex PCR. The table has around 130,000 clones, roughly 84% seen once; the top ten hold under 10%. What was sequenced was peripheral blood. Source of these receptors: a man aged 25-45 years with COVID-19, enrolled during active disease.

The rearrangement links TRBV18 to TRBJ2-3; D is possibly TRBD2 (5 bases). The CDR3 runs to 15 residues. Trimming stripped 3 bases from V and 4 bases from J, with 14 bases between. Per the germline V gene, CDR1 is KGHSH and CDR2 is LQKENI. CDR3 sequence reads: CASSPRVSGADTQYF. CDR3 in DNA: TGTGCCAGCTCACCGAGGGTGTCTGGCGCAGATACGCAGTATTTT.

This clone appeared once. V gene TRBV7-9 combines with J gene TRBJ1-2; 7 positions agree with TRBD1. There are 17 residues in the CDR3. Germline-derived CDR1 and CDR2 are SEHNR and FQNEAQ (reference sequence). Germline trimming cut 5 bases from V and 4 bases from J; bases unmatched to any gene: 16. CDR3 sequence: CASSPEGVAGTAYGYTF. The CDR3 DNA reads TGTGCCAGCAGCCCAGAGGGGGTGGCCGGGACAGCCTATGGCTACACCTTC.

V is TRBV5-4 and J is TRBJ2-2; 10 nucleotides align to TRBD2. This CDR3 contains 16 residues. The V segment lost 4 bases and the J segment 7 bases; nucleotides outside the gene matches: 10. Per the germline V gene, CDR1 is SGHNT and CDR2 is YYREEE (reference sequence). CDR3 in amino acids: CASSPGGLALGGELFF. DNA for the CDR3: TGTGCCAGCAGCCCGGGGGGACTAGCGTTGGGCGGGGAGCTGTTTTTT.

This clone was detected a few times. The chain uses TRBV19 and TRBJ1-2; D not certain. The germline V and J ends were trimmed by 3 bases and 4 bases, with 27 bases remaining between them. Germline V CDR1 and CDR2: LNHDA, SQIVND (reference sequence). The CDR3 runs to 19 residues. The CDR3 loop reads CASSIGPFRLKQHSYGYTF. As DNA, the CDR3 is TGTGCCAGTAGTATTGGTCCATTTCGACTTAAACAACATTCCTATGGCTACACCTTC. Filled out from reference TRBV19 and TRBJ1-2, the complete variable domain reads DGGITQSPKYLFRKEGQNVTLSCEQNLNHDAMYWYRQDPGQGLRLIYYSQIVNDFQKGDIAEGYSVSREKKESFPLTVTSAQKNPTAFYLCASSIGPFRLKQHSYGYTFGSGTRLTVV.

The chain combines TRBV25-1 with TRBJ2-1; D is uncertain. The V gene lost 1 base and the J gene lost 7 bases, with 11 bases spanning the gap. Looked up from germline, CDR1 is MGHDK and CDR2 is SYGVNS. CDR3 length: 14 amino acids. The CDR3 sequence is CASSESLERNEQFF. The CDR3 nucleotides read TGTGCCAGCAGTGAATCACTTGAGAGGAATGAGCAGTTCTTC.

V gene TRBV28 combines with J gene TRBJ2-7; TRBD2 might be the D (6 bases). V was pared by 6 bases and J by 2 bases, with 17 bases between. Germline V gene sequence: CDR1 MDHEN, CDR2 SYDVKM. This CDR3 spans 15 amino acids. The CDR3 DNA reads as TGTGCCAGCAGCCACGGGGGAAGTGCGACCTACGAGCAGTACTTC. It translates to CASSHGGSATYEQYF.

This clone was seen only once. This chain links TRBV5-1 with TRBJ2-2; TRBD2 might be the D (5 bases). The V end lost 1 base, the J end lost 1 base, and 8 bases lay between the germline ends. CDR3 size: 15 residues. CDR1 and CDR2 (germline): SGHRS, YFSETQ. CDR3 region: CASSLSSGNTGELFF. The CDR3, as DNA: TGCGCCAGCAGCTTGTCAAGCGGGAACACCGGGGAGCTGTTTTTT.

In DNA form, the CDR3 reads TGTGCCAGCAGTTTGGAACTAGTTAGCGGGGAGCTGTTTTTT. Translating gives CASSLELVSGELFF. The chain carries TRBV2 and TRBJ2-2; maybe TRBD2 (5 bases). V was trimmed by 5 bases and J by 7 bases, leaving 14 bases between them. Germline V gives CDR1 SNHLY, CDR2 FYNNEI. This CDR3 is 14 amino acids long.

The CDR3 is CASSMAGVREQYF. The CDR3 coding sequence is TGTGCCAGCAGTATGGCGGGAGTGAGGGAGCAGTACTTC. The V gene is TRBV27, the J gene TRBJ2-7; 7 nucleotides align to TRBD2. Germline V gives CDR1 MNHEY, CDR2 SMNVEV (reference sequence). The CDR3 totals 13 residues. The V gene end was trimmed by 5 bases and the J gene end by 7 bases; junction bases not matched to a gene: 8.

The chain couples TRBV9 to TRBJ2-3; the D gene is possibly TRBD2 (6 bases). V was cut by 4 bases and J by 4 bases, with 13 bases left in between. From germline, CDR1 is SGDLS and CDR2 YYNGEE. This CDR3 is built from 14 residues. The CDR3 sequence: CASSLPTRSDTQYF. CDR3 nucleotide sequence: TGTGCCAGCAGCCTACCGACTAGGTCAGATACGCAGTATTTT.

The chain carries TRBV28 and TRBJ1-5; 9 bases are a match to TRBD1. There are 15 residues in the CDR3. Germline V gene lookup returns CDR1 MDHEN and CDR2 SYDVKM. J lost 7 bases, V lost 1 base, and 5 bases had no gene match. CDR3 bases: TGTGCCAGCAGTTTATTACAGGGGGCAGGGCAGCCCCAGCATTTT. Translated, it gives CASSLLQGAGQPQHF. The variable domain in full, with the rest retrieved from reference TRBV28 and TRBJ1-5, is DVKVTQSSRYLVKRTGEKVFLECVQDMDHENMFWYRQDPGLGLRLIYFSYDVKMKEKGDIPEGYSVSREKKERFSLILESASTNQTSMYLCASSLLQGAGQPQHFGDGTRLSIL.

The CDR3 spells CASSLRGAGWVQPQHF. CDR3 coding DNA: TGTGCCAGCAGTTTACGCGGCGCGGGGTGGGTTCAGCCCCAGCATTTT. J is TRBJ1-5 and V is TRBV27; D unresolved. This CDR3 spans 16 amino acids. Trimming removed 2 bases from V and 6 bases from J, with 17 bases in between. CDR1 is MNHEY, CDR2 SMNVEV, per germline (reference sequence).

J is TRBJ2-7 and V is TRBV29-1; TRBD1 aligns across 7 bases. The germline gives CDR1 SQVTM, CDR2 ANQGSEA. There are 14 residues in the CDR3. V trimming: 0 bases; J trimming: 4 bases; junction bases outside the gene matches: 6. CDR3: CSVEDRDREYEQYF. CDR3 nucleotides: TGCAGCGTTGAAGATCGCGACAGGGAATACGAGCAGTACTTC.

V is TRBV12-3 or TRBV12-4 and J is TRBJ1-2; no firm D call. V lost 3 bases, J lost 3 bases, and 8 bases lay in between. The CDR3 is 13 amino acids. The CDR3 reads CASSFRQDYGYTF. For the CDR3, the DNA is TGTGCCAGCAGTTTCCGGCAGGACTATGGCTACACCTTC.

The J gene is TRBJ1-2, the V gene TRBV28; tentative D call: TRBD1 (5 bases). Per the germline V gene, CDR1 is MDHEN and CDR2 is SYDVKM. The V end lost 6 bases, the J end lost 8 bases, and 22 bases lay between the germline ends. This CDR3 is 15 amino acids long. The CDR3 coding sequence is TGTGCCAGCAGCTTCGCATGGGACTTCGACTGGGGCTACACCTTC. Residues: CASSFAWDFDWGYTF.

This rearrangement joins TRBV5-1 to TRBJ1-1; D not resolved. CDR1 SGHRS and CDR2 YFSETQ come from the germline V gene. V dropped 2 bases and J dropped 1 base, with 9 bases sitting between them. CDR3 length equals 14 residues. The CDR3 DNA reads TGCGCCAGCAGCTTTGCTACGGGGAACACTGAAGCTTTCTTT. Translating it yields CASSFATGNTEAFF.